This T cell receptor beta chain was profiled in a study of T cells after yellow fever vaccination. Germline assignment: CDR1 SGHRS and CDR2 YFSETQ. The CDR3 loop spans 14 amino acids. Ten or more counts support this clonotype. Sequence at one end of the junction differs from germline and may be a read error. TCRdb fed the 5' RACE reads into MiXCR, producing one record per CDR3 protein. This table holds around 310,000 distinct CDR3 sequences, around 4.4% found once. The source material was PBMCs, sampled 15 days after the yellow fever booster vaccination. The chain links TRBV5-1 to TRBJ1-4; possible D gene TRBD1, 6 bases. The receptor was isolated from a man aged 18 to 30 who received the YFV17D yellow fever vaccine. The chain's CDR3 is CASSLDSGNEKLFF. The DNA for the CDR3 is TGCGCCAGCAGTTTGGACAGCGGGAATGAAAAACTGTTTTTT.